The rows below give T cell receptor beta chains drawn from one sample of a study of molecular identifiers for immune sequencing clone quantification. One entry per CDR3 protein results from TCRdb running MiXCR on the PCR reads. Of around 300,000 distinct CDR3 sequences in the sample, about 22% were seen once. Specimen: naive CD8+ T cells from blood, with Jurkat cell RNA spiked in. These receptors came from a human donor in good health. Some libraries in this study had Jurkat cell RNA spiked in. The CDR3 runs from the conserved cysteine through the conserved F or W. Each record gives: V gene, J gene, CDR3 protein.

>TRBV7-9|TRBJ2-3
CASSSDRAADTQYF
>TRBV12-3/TRBV12-4|TRBJ2-3
CASSRTSGGEGTQYF
>TRBV7-9|TRBJ2-7
CASSFPSGRAGEQYF
>TRBV5-5|TRBJ2-3
CASTPSRPMDGVYTDTQYF
>TRBV4-3|TRBJ1-2
CASSQDPEGRGSPYGYTF
>TRBV6-2/TRBV6-3|TRBJ2-7
CASSSRAVPSYEQYF
>TRBV6-5|TRBJ2-1
CASSYAGVSEQFF
>TRBV13|TRBJ2-5
CASRQLAGGQETQYF
>TRBV7-9|TRBJ1-1
CASSERGVTEAFF
>TRBV30|TRBJ2-5
CAWAQGNQETQYF
>TRBV10-3|TRBJ2-7
CAISDVIYEQYF
>TRBV12-3/TRBV12-4|TRBJ2-3
CASSFASSTDTQYF
>TRBV20-1|TRBJ2-3
CSARDGAGVEWGTDTQYF
>TRBV7-2|TRBJ2-3
CASSRMNTDTQYF
>TRBV9|TRBJ1-1
CASSVGGGTEAVF
>TRBV27|TRBJ1-2
CASMGETDYGYTF
>TRBV21-1|TRBJ2-5
CASSTPAGDRVQDWTQYF
>TRBV4-3|TRBJ2-7
CASSQDWGRTGGNEQYF
>TRBV10-2|TRBJ2-2
CTSSYSGGRTGELFF
>TRBV15|TRBJ1-3
CATSRGGQPLTGNTIYF
>TRBV6-6|TRBJ2-1
CASRVLAVEGNEQFF
>TRBV30|TRBJ2-5
CAWTTHSYETQYF
>TRBV12-3/TRBV12-4|TRBJ2-2
CASIQGGSGELFF
>TRBV20-1|TRBJ2-3
CSARDQGSGVSTDTQYF
>TRBV10-3|TRBJ1-2
CAISEIYGYTF
>TRBV12-3/TRBV12-4|TRBJ2-3
CASTFAGDTQYF
>TRBV27|TRBJ1-5
CASTFRGPLKGSNQPQHF
>TRBV6-2/TRBV6-3|TRBJ1-5
CASSQGWNQPQHF
>TRBV4-3|TRBJ2-2
CASSQDEAGELFF